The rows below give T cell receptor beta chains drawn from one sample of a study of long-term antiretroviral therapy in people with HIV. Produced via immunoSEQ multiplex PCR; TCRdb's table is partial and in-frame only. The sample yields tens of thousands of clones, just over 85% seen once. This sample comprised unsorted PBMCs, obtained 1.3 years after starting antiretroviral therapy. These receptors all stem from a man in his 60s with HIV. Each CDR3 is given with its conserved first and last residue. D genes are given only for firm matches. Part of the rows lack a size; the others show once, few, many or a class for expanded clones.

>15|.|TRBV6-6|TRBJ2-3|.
TGTGCCAGCAGTTACAGGCTGCCCAGCACAGATACGCAGTATTTT
CASSYRLPSTDTQYF
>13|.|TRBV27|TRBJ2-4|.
TGTGCCAGCAGACCAAGAGCCAAAAACATTCAGTACTTC
CASRPRAKNIQYF
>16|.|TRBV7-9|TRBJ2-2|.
TGTGCCAGCAGCCCGGGGTCACAGGGTAGGACCGGGGAGCTGTTTTTT
CASSPGSQGRTGELFF
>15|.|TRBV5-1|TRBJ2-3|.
TGCGCCAGCAGCTTGACTCACTCTAGCACAGATACGCAGTATTTT
CASSLTHSSTDTQYF
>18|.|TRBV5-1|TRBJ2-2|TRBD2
TGCGCCAGCAGCTCCAAGAAGGCCAGCGGGAGAGAAACCGGGGAGCTGTTTTTT
CASSSKKASGRETGELFF
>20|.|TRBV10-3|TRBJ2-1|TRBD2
TGTGCCATCAGTGGGTCCGGGACTAGCGGGAGTGGGAGGTCCTACAATGAGCAGTTCTTC
CAISGSGTSGSGRSYNEQFF
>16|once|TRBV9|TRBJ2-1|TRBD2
TGTGCCAGCAGCGTGTTGGGACTAGTCTCCTACAATGAGCAGTTCTTC
CASSVLGLVSYNEQFF
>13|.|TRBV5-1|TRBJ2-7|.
TGCGCCAGCAGCGGCTTTCCGGAGGACGAGCAGTACTTC
CASSGFPEDEQYF
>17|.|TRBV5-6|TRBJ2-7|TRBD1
TGTGCCAGCAGCTCTTCAACTAAAGACAGGGGCGACTACGAGCAGTACTTC
CASSSSTKDRGDYEQYF
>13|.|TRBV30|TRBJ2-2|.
TGTGCCTGGAGTGGGACGAACACCGGGGAGCTGTTTTTT
CAWSGTNTGELFF
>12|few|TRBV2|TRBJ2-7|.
TGTGCCAGCAGTCTCACGACCTACGAGCAGTACTTC
CASSLTTYEQYF
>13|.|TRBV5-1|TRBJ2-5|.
TGCGCCAGCAGCTTAGGCGACGGGGAGACCCAGTACTTC
CASSLGDGETQYF
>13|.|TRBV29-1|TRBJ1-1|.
TGCAGCGTTGAAGTTCGAGAGAACACTGAAGCTTTCTTT
CSVEVRENTEAFF
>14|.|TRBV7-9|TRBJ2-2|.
TGTGCCAGCAGCTTAAGAGTGGCGGCCGGGGAGCTGTTTTTT
CASSLRVAAGELFF
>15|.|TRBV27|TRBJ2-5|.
TGTGCCAGCAGTTTAAGTGCGGGGACGGGGGAGACCCAGTACTTC
CASSLSAGTGETQYF
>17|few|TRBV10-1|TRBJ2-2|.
TGCGCCAGCAGCCCTCGCCAGGCGGACCGCCACACCGGGGAGCTGTTTTTT
CASSPRQADRHTGELFF
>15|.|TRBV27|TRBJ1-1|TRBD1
TGTGCCAGCAGTTTAGGCCCGACAGGGCCCACTGAAGCTTTCTTT
CASSLGPTGPTEAFF
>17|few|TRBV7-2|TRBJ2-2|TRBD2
TGTGCCAGCAGCCCAACTAGCGGGGTAGGGTACGCCGGGGAGCTGTTTTTT
CASSPTSGVGYAGELFF
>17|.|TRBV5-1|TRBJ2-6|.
TGCGCCAGCAGCGACCAGGACTCCTCCTCTGGGGCCAACGTCCTGACTTTC
CASSDQDSSSGANVLTF
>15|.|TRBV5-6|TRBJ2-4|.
TGTGCCAGCAGCTTGGAAAGGGGAGCCAAAAACATTCAGTACTTC
CASSLERGAKNIQYF
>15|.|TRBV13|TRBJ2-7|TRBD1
TGTGCCAGCAGCTTAGGAAAAGGACAGGGCAACGAGCAGTACTTC
CASSLGKGQGNEQYF
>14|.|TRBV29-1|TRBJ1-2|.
TGCAGCGTTGAAGCAATATCGGGTACAGATGGCTACACCTTC
CSVEAISGTDGYTF
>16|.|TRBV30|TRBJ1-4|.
TGTGCCTGGAGTGGAGCGGGGTTCGGCCTCGTAGAAAAACTGTTTTTT
CAWSGAGFGLVEKLFF
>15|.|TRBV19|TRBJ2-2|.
TGTGCCAGTAGTATAGTTCAGGGTTACACCGGGGAGCTGTTTTTT
CASSIVQGYTGELFF
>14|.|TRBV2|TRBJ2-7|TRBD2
TGTGCCAGCAGTCCGGGGGGTTCTTGGCACGAGCAGTACTTC
CASSPGGSWHEQYF
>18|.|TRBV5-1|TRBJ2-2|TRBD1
TGCGCCAGCAGCTTGGCTGGGGCAGGGGGACAGAACACCGGGGAGCTGTTTTTT
CASSLAGAGGQNTGELFF
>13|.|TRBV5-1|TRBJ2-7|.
TGCGCCAGCAGCCAGGACAGACCTCACGAGCAGTACTTC
CASSQDRPHEQYF
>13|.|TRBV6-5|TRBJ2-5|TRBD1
TGTGCCAGCAGATCGACAGGGGTAGAGACCCAGTACTTC
CASRSTGVETQYF
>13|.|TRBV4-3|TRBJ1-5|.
TGCGCCAGCAGCCAAGTCGGGGGCCAGCCCCAGCATTTT
CASSQVGGQPQHF
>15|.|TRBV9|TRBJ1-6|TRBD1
TGTGCCAGCAGCGTAGCTTGGACAGGGGCTTCACCCCTCCACTTT
CASSVAWTGASPLHF
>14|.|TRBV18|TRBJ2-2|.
TGTGCCTCCTCTTGGGGGCCAGGACCCGGGGAGCTGTTTTTT
CASSWGPGPGELFF
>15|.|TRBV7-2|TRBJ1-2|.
TGTGCCAGCAGCGGATTGGGCCGCAATGTCTATGGCTACACCTTC
CASSGLGRNVYGYTF
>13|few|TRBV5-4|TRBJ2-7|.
TGTGCCAGCAGCGAGACAGGTAACGTTGAGCAGTACTTC
CASSETGNVEQYF
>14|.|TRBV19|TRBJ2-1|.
TGTGCCAGTAGTATAGATGGGGCCTACAATGAGCAGTTCTTC
CASSIDGAYNEQFF
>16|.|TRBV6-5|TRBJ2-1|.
TGTGCCAGCAGTTACTCTTACGGGGCCTCCTACAATGAGCAGTTCTTC
CASSYSYGASYNEQFF
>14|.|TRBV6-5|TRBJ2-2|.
TGTGCCAGCAGAGCGCTAGTTTTAACCGGGGAGCTGTTTTTT
CASRALVLTGELFF
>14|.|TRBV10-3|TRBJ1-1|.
TGTGCCATCAGTGATAGGACGGTGGGGACTGAAGCTTTCTTT
CAISDRTVGTEAFF
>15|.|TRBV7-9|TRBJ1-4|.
TGTGCCAGCAGCTCCACCGACACAGTCAATGAAAAACTGTTTTTT
CASSSTDTVNEKLFF
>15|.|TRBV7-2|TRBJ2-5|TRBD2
TGTGCCAGCACTACACAGCGGGGGGAGCAAGAGACCCAGTACTTC
CASTTQRGEQETQYF
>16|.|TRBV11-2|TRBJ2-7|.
TGTGCCAGCAGCGCCACGGGGGAATGGTGGTCCTACGAGCAGTACTTC
CASSATGEWWSYEQYF
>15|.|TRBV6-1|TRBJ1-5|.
TGTGCCAGCAGTCCCTGGGGGGAGAGCAATCAGCCCCAGCATTTT
CASSPWGESNQPQHF
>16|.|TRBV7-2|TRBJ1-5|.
TGTGCCAGCAGCTTAAAAGGGGAAGGGTACAATCAGCCCCAGCATTTT
CASSLKGEGYNQPQHF
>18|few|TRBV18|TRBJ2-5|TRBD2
TGTGCCAGCTCACCATCGGAAGCGGGGGGGCCTTTAATAAAGACCCAGTACTTC
CASSPSEAGGPLIKTQYF
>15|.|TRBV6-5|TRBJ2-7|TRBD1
TGTGCCAGCAGTTACTCCCGGGACAGGGGTAACGAGCAGTACTTC
CASSYSRDRGNEQYF
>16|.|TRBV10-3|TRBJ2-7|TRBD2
TGTGCCATCAGGGATCTAGCGGGAGTCTCCACCTACGAGCAGTACTTC
CAIRDLAGVSTYEQYF
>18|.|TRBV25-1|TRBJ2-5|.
TGTGCCAGCAGCGAAGGCACCGGAGGAGGGCTACCTGGGGAGACCCAGTACTTC
CASSEGTGGGLPGETQYF
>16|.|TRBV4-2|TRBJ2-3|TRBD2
TGTGCCAGCAGCCCTAACCCGGGACTAGTTCGAGATACGCAGTATTTT
CASSPNPGLVRDTQYF
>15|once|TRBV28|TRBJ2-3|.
TGTGCCAGCAGTTTAAAAACAGGGCTAACAGATACGCAGTATTTT
CASSLKTGLTDTQYF
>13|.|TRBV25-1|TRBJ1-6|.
TGTGCCAGCAGTGTGACCTATAATTCACCCCTCCACTTT
CASSVTYNSPLHF
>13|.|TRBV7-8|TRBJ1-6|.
TGTGCCAGCAGCTTAACCGAGAATTCACCCCTCCACTTT
CASSLTENSPLHF
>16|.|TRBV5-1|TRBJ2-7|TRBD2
TGCGCCAGCAGCTTGGTCGGTAGCGGGAGTTTCTACGAGCAGTACTTC
CASSLVGSGSFYEQYF
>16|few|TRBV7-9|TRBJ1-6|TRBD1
TGTGCCAGCAGCCGTGAATTCGGGACAGAAAATTCACCCCTCCACTTT
CASSREFGTENSPLHF
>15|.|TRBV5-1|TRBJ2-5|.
TGCGCCAGCAGCGTCCAGCCGCAGCGGCAAGAGACCCAGTACTTC
CASSVQPQRQETQYF